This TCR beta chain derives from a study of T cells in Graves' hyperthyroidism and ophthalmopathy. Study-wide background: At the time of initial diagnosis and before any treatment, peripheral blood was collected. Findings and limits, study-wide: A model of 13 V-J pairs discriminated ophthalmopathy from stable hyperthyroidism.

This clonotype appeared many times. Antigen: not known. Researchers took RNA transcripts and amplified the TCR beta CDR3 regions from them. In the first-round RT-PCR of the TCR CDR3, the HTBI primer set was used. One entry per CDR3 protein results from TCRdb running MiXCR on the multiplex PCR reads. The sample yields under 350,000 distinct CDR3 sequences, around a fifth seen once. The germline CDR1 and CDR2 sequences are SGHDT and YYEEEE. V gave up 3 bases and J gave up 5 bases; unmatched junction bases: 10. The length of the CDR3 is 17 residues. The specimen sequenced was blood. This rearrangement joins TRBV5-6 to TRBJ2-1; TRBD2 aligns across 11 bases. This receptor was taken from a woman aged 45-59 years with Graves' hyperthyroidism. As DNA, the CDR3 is TGTGCCAGCAGCTCCCTAACTAGCGGGAGATCGGACAATGAGCAGTTCTTC. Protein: CASSSLTSGRSDNEQFF.